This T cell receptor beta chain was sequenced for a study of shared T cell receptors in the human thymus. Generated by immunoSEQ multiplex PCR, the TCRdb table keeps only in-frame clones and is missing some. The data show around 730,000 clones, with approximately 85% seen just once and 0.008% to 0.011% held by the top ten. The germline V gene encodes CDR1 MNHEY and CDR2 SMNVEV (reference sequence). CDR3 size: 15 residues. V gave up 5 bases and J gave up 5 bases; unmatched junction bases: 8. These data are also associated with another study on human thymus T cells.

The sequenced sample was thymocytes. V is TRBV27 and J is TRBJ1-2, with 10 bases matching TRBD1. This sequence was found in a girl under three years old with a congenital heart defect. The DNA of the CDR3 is TGTGCCAGCAGTCCCCGGGACAGGGGTCGGTATGGCTACACCTTC. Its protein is CASSPRDRGRYGYTF.